This T cell receptor (beta chain) was captured by sequencing in a study of blood T cell repertoires in COVID-19. The overall study: Nucleic acid was either cDNA or gDNA, and it came from T cells, B-cell-depleted T cells, or PBMCs.

The CDR3 is 15 residues long. The germline CDR1 and CDR2 sequences are LGHDT and YNNKEL (reference sequence). The ends lost 1 base at V and 3 bases at J; junction bases unmatched: 4. Sequencing was performed with immunoSEQ multiplex PCR; in TCRdb, only in-frame clones are kept and a portion is missing. The data show around 270,000 clones, 86% seen once. The rearrangement uses TRBV3-1 (or the pseudogene TRBV3-2) and TRBJ2-7; 9 positions agree with TRBD1. Material: peripheral blood. The receptor's source is a man aged 25-45 years with active or convalescent COVID-19. CDR3 loop: CASSQALGQGYEQYF. CDR3 sequence (DNA): TGTGCCAGCAGCCAAGCCTTGGGACAGGGCTACGAGCAGTACTTC.